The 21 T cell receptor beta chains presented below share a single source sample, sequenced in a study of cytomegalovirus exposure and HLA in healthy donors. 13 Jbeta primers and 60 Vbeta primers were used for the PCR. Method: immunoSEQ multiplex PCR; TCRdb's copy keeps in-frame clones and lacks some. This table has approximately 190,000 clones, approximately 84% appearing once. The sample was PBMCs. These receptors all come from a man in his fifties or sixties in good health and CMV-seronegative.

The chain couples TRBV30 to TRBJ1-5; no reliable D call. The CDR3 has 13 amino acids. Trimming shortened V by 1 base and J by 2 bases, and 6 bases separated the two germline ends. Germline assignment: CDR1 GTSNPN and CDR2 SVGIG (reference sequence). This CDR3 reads CAWSAAGNQPQHF. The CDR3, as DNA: TGTGCCTGGAGTGCGGCGGGCAATCAGCCCCAGCATTTT.

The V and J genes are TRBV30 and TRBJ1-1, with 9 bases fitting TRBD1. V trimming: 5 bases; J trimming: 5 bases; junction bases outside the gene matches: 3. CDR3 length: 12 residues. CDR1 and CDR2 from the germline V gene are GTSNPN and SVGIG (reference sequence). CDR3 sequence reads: CAWHRGPTEAFF. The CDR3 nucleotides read TGTGCCTGGCACAGGGGGCCTACTGAAGCTTTCTTT.

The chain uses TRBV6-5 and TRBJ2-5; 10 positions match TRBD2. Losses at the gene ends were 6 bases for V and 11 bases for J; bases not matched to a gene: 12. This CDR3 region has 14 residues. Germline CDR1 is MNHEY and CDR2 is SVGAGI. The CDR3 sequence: CASSQRGGRWEQYF. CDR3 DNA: TGTGCCAGCAGCCAGCGGGGGGGGAGATGGGAGCAGTACTTC.

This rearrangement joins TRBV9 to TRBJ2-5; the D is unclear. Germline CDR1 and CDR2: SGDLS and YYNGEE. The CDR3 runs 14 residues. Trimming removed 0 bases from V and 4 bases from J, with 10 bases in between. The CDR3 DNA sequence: TGTGCCAGCAGCGTAGAGAGTAGAGGAGAGACCCAGTACTTC. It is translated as CASSVESRGETQYF. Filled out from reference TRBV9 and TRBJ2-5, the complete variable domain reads DSGVTQTPKHLITATGQRVTLRCSPRSGDLSVYWYQQSLDQGLQFLIQYYNGEERAKGNILERFSAQQFPDLHSELNLSSLELGDSALYFCASSVESRGETQYFGPGTRLLVL.

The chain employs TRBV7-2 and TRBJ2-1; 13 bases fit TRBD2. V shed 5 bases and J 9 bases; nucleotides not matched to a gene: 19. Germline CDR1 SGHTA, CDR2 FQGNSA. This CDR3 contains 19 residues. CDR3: CASSTPRSRVGLAGSEQFF. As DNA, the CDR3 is TGTGCCAGCAGCACCCCGCGCTCGAGGGTGGGACTAGCGGGGTCTGAGCAGTTCTTC.

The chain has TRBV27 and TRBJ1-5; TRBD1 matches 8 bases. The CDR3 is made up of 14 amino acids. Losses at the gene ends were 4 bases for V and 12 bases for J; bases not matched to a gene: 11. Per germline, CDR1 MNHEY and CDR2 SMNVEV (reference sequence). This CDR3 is CASSSQGALDVQHF. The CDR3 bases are TGTGCCAGCAGTTCTCAGGGGGCGTTAGATGTCCAGCATTTT.

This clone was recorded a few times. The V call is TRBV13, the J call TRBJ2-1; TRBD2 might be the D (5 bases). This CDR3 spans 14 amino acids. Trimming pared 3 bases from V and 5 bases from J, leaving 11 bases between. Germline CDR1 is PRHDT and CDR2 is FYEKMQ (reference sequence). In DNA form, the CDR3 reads TGTGCCAGCAGCTTGCTGGGAGCTCACAATGAGCAGTTCTTC. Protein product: CASSLLGAHNEQFF.

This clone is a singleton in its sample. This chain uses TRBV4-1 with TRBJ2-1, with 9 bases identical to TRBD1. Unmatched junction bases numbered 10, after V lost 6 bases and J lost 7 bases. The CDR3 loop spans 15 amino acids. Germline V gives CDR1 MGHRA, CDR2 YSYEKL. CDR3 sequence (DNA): TGCGCCAGCAGTCATCCGGGACAGGGAACGAATGAGCAGTTCTTC. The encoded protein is CASSHPGQGTNEQFF.

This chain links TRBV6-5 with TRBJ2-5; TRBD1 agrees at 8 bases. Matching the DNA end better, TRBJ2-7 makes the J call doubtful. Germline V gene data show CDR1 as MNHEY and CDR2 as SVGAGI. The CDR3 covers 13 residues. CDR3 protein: CASSRTGPYEQYF. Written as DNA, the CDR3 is TGTGCCAGCAGCAGGACAGGGCCATACGAGCAGTACTTC.

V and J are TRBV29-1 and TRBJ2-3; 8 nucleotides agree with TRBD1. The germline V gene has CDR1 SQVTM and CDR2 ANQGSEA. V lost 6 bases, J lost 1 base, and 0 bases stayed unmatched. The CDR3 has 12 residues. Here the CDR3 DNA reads TGCAGCGTGACAGGGGGCACAGATACGCAGTATTTT. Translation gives CSVTGGTDTQYF.

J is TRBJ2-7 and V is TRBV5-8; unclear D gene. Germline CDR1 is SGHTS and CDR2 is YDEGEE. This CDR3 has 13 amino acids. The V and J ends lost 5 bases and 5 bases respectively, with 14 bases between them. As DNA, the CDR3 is TGTGCCAGCAGTACGTACAACAGTAACGAGCAGTACTTC. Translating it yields CASSTYNSNEQYF. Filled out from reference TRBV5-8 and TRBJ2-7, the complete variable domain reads EAGVTQSPTHLIKTRGQQATLRCSPISGHTSVYWYQQALGLGLQFLLWYDEGEERNRGNFPPRFSGRQFPNYSSELNVNALELEDSALYLCASSTYNSNEQYFGPGTRLTVT.

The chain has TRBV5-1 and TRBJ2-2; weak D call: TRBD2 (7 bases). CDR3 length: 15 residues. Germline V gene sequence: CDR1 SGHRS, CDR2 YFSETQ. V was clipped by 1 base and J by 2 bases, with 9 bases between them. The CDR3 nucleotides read TGCGCCAGCAGCTTGCGGGGGGCCAACACCGGGGAGCTGTTTTTT. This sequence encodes CASSLRGANTGELFF. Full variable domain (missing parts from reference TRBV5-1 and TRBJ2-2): KAGVTQTPRYLIKTRGQQVTLSCSPISGHRSVSWYQQTPGQGLQFLFEYFSETQRNKGNFPGRFSGRQFSNSRSEMNVSTLELGDSALYLCASSLRGANTGELFFGEGSRLTVL.

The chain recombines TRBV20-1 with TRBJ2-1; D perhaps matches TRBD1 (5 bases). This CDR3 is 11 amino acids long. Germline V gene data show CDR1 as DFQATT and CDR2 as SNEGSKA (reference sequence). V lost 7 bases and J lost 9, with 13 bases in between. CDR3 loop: CSVPTQGEQFF. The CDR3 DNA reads TGCAGTGTCCCAACGCAGGGTGAGCAGTTCTTC.

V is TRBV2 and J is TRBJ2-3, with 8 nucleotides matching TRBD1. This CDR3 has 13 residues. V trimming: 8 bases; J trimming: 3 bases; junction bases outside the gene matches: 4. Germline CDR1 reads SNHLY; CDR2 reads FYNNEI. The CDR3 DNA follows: TGTGCCAGCGGACAGGGAGGTACAGATACGCAGTATTTT. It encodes CASGQGGTDTQYF.

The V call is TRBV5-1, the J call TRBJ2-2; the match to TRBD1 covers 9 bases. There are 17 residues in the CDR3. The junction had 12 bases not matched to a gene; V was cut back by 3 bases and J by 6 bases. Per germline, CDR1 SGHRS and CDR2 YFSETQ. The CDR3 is CASSYGTTGGSAGELFF. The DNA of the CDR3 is TGCGCCAGCAGCTATGGAACGACAGGGGGATCCGCCGGGGAGCTGTTTTTT. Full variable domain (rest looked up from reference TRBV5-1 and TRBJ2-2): KAGVTQTPRYLIKTRGQQVTLSCSPISGHRSVSWYQQTPGQGLQFLFEYFSETQRNKGNFPGRFSGRQFSNSRSEMNVSTLELGDSALYLCASSYGTTGGSAGELFFGEGSRLTVL.

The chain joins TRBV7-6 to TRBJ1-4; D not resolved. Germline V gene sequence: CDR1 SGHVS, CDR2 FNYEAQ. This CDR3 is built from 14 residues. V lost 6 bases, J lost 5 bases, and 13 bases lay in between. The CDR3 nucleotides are TGTGCCAGCAGTTCTCGGTCCCGGAATGAAAAACTGTTTTTT. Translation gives CASSSRSRNEKLFF.

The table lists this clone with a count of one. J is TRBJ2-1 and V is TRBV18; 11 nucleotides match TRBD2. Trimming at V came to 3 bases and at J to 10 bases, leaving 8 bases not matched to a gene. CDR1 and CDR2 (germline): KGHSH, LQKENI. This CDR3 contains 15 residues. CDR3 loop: CASSPGLAGGSEQFF. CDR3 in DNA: TGTGCCAGCTCACCTGGGCTAGCGGGGGGCTCCGAGCAGTTCTTC.

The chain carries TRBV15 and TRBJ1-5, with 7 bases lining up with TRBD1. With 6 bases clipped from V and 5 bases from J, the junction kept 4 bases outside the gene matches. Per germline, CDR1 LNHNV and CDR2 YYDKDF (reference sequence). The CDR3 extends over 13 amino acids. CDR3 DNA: TGTGCCACCAGGGGGACAGCTGATCAGCCCCAGCATTTT. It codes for CATRGTADQPQHF.

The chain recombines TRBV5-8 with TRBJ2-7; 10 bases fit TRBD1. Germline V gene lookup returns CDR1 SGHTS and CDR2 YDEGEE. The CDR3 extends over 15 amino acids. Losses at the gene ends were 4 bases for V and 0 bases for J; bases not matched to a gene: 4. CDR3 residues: CASSRDRGPSYEQYF. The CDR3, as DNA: TGTGCCAGCAGCCGGGACAGGGGACCCTCCTACGAGCAGTACTTC.

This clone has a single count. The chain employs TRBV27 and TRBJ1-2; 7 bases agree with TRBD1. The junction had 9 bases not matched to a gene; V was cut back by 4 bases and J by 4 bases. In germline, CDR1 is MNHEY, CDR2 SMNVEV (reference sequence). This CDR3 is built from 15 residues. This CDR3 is CASSSPDRSLYGYTF. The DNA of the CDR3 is TGTGCCAGCAGTTCACCGGACAGGTCCCTCTATGGCTACACCTTC.

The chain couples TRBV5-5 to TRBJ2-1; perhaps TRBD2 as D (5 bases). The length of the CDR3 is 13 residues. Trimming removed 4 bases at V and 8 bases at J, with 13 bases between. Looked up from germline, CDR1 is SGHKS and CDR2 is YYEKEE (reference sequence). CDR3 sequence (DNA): TGTGCCAGCAGCCCCGAGGGATCGGATGAGCAGTTCTTC. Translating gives CASSPEGSDEQFF.